This T cell receptor (beta chain) stems from a study of T-cell memory formation after mild COVID-19. Study results and caveats: Cross-reactive memory appears to have joined, as suggested by some responding clones showing up in pre-infection memory.

V was pared by 1 base and J by 4 bases, with 16 bases of the junction left unmatched. This CDR3 is built from 19 residues. CDR1 is MNHEY, CDR2 SMNVEV, per germline (reference sequence). TCRdb ran MiXCR on the 5' RACE reads and lists one entry per CDR3 protein. This table holds about 340,000 distinct CDR3 sequences, about 16% found once. The sample holds many counts of this clonotype. Its antigen remains unknown. The chain is built from TRBV27 and TRBJ2-3; 8 nucleotides line up with TRBD1. The sequence was collected from a man aged 18 to 30 who had mild COVID-19 (a few samples of this study predate the infection). Cell type and time point are not known. The sequenced material came from PBMCs or a T cell subset sorted from them (not recorded which). CDR3 loop: CASSLWSARGQVISDTQYF. The CDR3 nucleotides are TGTGCCAGCAGTTTATGGTCGGCTCGGGGACAGGTTATTTCAGATACGCAGTATTTT.